A selection of T cell receptor beta chains follows, all from one sample in a study of human T cells and chemical hapten exposure. TCRdb re-called the RACE reads through MiXCR, storing one row per CDR3 protein. The sample holds under 200,000 distinct CDR3 sequences, 25% to 35% seen once. The sequences come from whole blood, collected in connection with sensitization to the hapten diphenylcyclopropenone (DPC). The source is a woman aged 25 to 39 with alopecia areata. Some clones in this sample may be carry-over from other donors' samples. Each CDR3 is given without its conserved first and last residue.

V	J	CDR3
TRBV27	TRBJ1-6	ASSPGQGAASPLH
TRBV12-3/TRBV12-4	TRBJ2-1	ASSSESHEQF
TRBV29-1	TRBJ2-7	SVGTSDSYEQY
TRBV4-2	TRBJ1-1	ASSRRDRASTEAF
TRBV4-2	TRBJ2-7	ASSQEGVPGQY
TRBV12-3/TRBV12-4	TRBJ1-2	ASRGVQGYT
TRBV7-3	TRBJ2-7	ASSLSGSSYEQY
TRBV30	TRBJ1-2	AWNPGSRNYGYT
TRBV20-1	TRBJ2-3	SAYRVGGTDTQY
TRBV4-2	TRBJ1-2	ASSQEWANYGYT